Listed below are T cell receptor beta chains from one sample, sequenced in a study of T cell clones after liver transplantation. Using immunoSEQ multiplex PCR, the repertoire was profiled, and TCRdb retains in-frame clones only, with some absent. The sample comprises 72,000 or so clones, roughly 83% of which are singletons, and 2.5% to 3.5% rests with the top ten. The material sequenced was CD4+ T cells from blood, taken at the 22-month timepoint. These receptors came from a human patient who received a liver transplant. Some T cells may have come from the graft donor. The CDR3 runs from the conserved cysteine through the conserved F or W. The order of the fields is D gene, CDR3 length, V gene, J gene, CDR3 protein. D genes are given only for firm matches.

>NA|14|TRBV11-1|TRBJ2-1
CASREGGLFNEQFF
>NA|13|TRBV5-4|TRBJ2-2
CASSLGFTGELFF
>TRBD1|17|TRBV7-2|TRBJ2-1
CASSYRSPGQGDYEQFF
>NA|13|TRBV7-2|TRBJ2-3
CASSLGPHDTQYF
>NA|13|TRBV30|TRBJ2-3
CACSDSRTDTQYF
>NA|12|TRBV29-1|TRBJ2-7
CSVAGFSYEQYF
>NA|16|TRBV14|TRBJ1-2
CASSPLTGPLGYGYTF
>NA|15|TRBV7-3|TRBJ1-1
CASSPAGGMNTEAFF
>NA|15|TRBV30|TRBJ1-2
CAWSVGHRSNYGYTF
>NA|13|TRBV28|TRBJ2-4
CASSSGEEDIQYF
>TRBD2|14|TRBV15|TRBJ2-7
CATSGGGTSGEQYF
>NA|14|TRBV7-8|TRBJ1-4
CASSLPGWGEKLFF
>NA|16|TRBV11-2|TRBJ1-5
CASSLDRSQGVQPQHF
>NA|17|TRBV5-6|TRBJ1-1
CASSPIQGWTSITEAFF
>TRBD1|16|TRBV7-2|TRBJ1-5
CASSLATGLGNQPQHF
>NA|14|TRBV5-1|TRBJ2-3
CASSRDAPTDTQYF
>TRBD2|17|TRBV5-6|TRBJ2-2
CASSYGLAGGDTGELFF
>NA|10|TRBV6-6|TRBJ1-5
CARGMEPQHF
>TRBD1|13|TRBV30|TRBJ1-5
CAWSTGARQPQHF
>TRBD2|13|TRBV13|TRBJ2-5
CASSLAGGETQYF
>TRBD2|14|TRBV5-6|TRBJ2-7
CASSLTSGSREQYF
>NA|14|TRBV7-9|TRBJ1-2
CASSLRQGGYGYTF
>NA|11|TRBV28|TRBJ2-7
CASSLNYEQYF
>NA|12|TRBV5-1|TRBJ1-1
CASSLTGTEAFF
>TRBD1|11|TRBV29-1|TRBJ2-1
CSVGQTNEQFF
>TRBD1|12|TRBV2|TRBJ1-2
CASRQGAAGYTF
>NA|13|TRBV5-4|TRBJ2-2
CASSLAQSGELFF
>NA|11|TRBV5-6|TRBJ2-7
CASSLRYEQYF
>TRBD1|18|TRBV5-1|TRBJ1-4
CASSSTGTGRITNEKLFF
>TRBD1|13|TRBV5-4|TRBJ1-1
CASRGQLNTEAFF
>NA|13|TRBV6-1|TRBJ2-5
CASSAQQQETQYF
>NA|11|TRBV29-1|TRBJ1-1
CSVVMNTEAFF